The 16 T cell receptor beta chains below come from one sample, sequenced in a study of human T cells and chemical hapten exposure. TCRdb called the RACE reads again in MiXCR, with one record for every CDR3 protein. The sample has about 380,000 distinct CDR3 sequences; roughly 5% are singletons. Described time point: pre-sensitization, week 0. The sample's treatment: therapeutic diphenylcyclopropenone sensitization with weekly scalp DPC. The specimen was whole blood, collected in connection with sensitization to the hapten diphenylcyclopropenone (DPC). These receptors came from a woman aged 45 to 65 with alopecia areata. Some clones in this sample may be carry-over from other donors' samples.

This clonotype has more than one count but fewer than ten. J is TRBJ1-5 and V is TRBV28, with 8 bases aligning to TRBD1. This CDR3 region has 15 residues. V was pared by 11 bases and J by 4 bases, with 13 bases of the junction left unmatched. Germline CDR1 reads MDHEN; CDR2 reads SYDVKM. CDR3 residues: CAVFPGQGGNQPQHF. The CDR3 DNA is TGTGCCGTCTTTCCCGGACAGGGAGGGAATCAGCCCCAGCATTTT.

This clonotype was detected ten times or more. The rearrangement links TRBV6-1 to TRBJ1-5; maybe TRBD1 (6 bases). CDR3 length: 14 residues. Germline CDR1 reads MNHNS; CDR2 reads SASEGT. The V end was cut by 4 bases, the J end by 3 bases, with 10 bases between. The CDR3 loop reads CASSVTGFNQPQHF. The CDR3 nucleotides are TGTGCCAGCAGTGTCACAGGGTTCAATCAGCCCCAGCATTTT.

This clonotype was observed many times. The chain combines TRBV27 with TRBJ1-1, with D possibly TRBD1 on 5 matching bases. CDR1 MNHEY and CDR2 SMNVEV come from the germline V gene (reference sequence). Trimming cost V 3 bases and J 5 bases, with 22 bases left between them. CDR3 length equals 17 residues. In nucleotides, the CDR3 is TGTGCCAGCAGTTTCTCCTCCTGGGGCAGGGAAGGAACTGAAGCTTTCTTT. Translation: CASSFSSWGREGTEAFF.

In nucleotides, the CDR3 is TGTGCCAGCAGCGTAGCGGCAGCTGCAACTAATGAAAAACTGTTTTTT. Protein product: CASSVAAAATNEKLFF. The chain has TRBV9 and TRBJ1-4; the D is unclear. From germline, CDR1 is SGDLS and CDR2 YYNGEE. The CDR3 is 16 residues long. V shed 0 bases and J shed 0 bases, with 9 bases lying between them.

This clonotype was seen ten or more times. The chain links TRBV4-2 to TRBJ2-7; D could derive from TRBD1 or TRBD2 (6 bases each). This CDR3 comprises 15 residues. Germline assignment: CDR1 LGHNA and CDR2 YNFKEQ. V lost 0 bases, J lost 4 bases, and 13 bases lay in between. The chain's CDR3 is CASSQDLRGLYEQYF. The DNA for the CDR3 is TGTGCCAGCAGCCAAGATTTACGGGGGCTATACGAGCAGTACTTC.

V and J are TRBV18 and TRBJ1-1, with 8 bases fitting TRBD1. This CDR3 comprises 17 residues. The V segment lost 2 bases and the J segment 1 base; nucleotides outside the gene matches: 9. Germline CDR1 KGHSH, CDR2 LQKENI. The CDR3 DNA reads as TGTGCCAGCTCACCAATAGGAGGACAGGGAACGAACACTGAAGCTTTCTTT. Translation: CASSPIGGQGTNTEAFF.

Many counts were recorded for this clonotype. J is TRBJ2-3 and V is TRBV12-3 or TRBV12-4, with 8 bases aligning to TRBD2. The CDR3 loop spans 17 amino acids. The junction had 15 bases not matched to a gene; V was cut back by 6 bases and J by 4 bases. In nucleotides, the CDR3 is TGTGCCAGCAGCCCTCGACCCCCGGGACTAGAATCAGATACGCAGTATTTT. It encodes CASSPRPPGLESDTQYF.

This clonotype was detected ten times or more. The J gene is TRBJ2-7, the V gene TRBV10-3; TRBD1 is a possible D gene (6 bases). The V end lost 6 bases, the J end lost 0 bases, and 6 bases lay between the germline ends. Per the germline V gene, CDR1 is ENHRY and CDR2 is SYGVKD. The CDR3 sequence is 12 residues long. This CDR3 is CAIRDSSYEQYF. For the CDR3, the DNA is TGTGCCATCAGGGACAGCTCCTACGAGCAGTACTTC.

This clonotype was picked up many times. CDR3 DNA sequence: TGCAGCGTTGCCCCGGGGAACAATGAGCAGTTCTTC. Amino acids: CSVAPGNNEQFF. This chain uses TRBV29-1 with TRBJ2-1, with D possibly being TRBD2 (5 bases). This CDR3 has 12 amino acids. The germline V gene encodes CDR1 SQVTM and CDR2 ANQGSEA. V was trimmed by 4 bases and J by 5 bases, leaving 9 bases between them.

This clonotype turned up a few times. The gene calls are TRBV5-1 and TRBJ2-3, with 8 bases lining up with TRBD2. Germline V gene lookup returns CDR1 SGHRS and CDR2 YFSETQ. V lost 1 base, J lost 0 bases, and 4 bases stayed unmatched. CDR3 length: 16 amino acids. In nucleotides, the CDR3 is TGCGCCAGCAGCTTGTACGCGGGGGGAAGCACAGATACGCAGTATTTT. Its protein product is CASSLYAGGSTDTQYF.

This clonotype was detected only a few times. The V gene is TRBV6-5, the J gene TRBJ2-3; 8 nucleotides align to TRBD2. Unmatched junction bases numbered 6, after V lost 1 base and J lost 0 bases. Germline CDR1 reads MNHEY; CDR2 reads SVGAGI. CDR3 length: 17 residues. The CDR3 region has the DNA TGTGCCAGCAGTTACTACCCTCCTAGCGGGAGCACAGATACGCAGTATTTT. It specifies CASSYYPPSGSTDTQYF.

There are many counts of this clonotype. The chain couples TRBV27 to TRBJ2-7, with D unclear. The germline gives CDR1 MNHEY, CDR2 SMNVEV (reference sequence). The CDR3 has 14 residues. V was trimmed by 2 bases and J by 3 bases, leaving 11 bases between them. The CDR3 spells CASSLRPGIYEQYF. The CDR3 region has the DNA TGTGCCAGCAGTTTAAGACCAGGAATCTACGAGCAGTACTTC.

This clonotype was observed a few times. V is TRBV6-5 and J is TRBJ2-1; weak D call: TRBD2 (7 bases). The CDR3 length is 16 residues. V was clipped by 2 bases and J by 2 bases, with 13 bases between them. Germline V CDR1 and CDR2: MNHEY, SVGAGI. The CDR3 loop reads CASSYGTGGPYNEQFF. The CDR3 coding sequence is TGTGCCAGCAGTTACGGTACGGGGGGCCCCTACAATGAGCAGTTCTTC.

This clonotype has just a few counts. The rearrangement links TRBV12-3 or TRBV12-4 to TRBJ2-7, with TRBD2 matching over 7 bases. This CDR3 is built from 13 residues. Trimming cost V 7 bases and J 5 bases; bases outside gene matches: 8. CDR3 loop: CASNTGTTHEQYF. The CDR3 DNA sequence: TGTGCCAGCAATACGGGGACTACACACGAGCAGTACTTC.

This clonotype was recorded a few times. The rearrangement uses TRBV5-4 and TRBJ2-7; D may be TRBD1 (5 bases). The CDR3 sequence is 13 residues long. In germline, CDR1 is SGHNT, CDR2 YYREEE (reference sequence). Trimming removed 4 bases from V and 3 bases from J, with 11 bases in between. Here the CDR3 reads CASSHPTDYEQYF. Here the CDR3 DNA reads TGTGCCAGCAGCCATCCGACAGACTACGAGCAGTACTTC.

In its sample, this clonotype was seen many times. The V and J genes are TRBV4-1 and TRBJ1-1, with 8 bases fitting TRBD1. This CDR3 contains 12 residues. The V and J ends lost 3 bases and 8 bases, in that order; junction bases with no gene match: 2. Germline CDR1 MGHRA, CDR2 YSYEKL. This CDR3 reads CASSHSGGEAFF. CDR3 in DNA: TGCGCCAGCAGCCATTCAGGGGGCGAAGCTTTCTTT.